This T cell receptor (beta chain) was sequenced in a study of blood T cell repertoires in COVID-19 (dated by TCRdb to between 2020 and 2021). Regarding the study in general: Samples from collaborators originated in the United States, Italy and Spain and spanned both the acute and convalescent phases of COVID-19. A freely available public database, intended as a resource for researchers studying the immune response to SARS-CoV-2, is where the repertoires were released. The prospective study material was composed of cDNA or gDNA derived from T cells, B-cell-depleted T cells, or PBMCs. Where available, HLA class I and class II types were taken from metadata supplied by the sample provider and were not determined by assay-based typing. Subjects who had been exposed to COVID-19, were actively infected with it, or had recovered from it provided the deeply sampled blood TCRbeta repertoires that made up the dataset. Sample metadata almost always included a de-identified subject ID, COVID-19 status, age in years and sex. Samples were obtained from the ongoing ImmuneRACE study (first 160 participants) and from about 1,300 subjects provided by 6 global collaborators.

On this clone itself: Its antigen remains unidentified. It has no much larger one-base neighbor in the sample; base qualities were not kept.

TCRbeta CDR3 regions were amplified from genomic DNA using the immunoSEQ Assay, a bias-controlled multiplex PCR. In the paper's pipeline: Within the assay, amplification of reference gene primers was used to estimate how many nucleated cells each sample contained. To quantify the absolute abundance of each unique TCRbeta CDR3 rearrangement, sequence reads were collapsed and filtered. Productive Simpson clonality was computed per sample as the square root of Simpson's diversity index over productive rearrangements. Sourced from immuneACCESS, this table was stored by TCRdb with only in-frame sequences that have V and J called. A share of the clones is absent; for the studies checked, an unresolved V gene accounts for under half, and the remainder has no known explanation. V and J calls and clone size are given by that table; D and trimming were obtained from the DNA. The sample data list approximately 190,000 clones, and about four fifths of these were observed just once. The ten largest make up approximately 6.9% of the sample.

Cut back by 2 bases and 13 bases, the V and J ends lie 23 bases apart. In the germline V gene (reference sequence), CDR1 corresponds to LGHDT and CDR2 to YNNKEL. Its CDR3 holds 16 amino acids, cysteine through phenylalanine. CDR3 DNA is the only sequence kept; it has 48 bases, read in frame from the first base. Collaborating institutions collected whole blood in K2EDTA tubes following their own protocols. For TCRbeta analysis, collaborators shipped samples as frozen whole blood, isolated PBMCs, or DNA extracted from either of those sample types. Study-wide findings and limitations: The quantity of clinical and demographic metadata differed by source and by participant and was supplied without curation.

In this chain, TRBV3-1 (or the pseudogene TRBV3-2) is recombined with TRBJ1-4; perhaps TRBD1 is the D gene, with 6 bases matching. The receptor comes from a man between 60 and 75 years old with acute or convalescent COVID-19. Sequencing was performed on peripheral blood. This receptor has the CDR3 CASSQSSSGGRRGLFF. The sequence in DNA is TGTGCCAGCAGCCAAAGTTCTTCTGGGGGCAGAAGGGGACTGTTTTTT.